A selection of T cell receptor beta chains follows, all from one sample in a study of T-cell reconstitution after alpha-beta-depleted transplantation in children. TCRdb reprocessed the PCR reads with MiXCR, giving one entry per CDR3 protein. The data contain about 250,000 distinct CDR3 sequences, more than 20% of them singletons. Here the sequenced sample was PBMCs, mostly from graft donor cells, taken 360 days after TCRalphabeta/CD19-depleted stem cell transplant. The receptors were sampled from a female patient aged 2-9 years who had a stem cell transplant for congenital amegakaryocytic thrombocytopenia, so the T cells may come from the graft donor. Both conserved end residues are part of each CDR3. D genes are given only for firm matches. Some rows mark clone size as missing; the rest say once, few, many or name a class of expanded clone.

j_call | d_call | clone_size | v_call | cdr3_aa | cdr3_nt
TRBJ2-1 | - | - | TRBV3-1 | CASSQEGAQFSEQFF | TGTGCCAGCAGCCAAGAGGGGGCCCAATTCAGTGAGCAGTTCTTC
TRBJ2-2 | - | many | TRBV12-3/TRBV12-4 | CASSLFTGGELFF | TGTGCCAGCAGTCTCTTTACTGGCGGGGAGCTGTTTTTT
TRBJ2-1 | TRBD1 | many | TRBV12-3/TRBV12-4 | CASSLAGTGYNEQFF | TGTGCCAGCAGTTTAGCCGGGACAGGCTACAATGAGCAGTTCTTC
TRBJ2-7 | TRBD1 | few | TRBV24-1 | CATSDPRDRDTYEQYF | TGTGCCACCAGTGACCCCCGGGACAGGGATACATACGAGCAGTACTTC
TRBJ2-3 | - | many | TRBV29-1 | CSAGGGSTDTQYF | TGCAGCGCCGGAGGGGGAAGCACAGATACGCAGTATTTT
TRBJ2-7 | - | - | TRBV29-1 | CSVALGGALNEQYF | TGCAGCGTTGCCCTAGGGGGGGCACTAAACGAGCAGTACTTC
TRBJ1-2 | - | - | TRBV28 | CASSLAPEARPYTF | TGTGCCAGCAGTTTAGCCCCTGAAGCGCGTCCCTACACCTTC
TRBJ2-3 | TRBD2 | few | TRBV5-4 | CASSLGRPGGRRTDTQYF | TGTGCCAGCAGCTTGGGCCGTCCGGGGGGGAGGAGAACAGATACGCAGTATTTT
TRBJ2-5 | - | - | TRBV4-3 | CASSQGRSETQYF | TGCGCCAGCAGCCAGGGACGATCTGAGACCCAGTACTTC
TRBJ2-7 | - | few | TRBV6-2/TRBV6-3 | CASSWGSGYEQYF | TGTGCCAGCAGTTGGGGTAGCGGCTACGAGCAGTACTTC
TRBJ2-2 | TRBD1 | many | TRBV5-1 | CASSPGGPGELFF | TGCGCCAGCAGCCCAGGGGGCCCCGGGGAGCTGTTTTTT
TRBJ2-1 | - | few | TRBV24-1 | CATSDARAGEQFF | TGTGCCACCAGTGATGCCAGGGCGGGTGAGCAGTTCTTC
TRBJ2-5 | TRBD2 | many | TRBV6-1 | CASRPGTSETQYF | TGTGCCAGCAGACCCGGGACTAGCGAGACCCAGTACTTC
TRBJ2-3 | - | - | TRBV3-1 | CASSNVRTQGTQYF | TGTGCCAGCAGCAACGTCCGCACCCAGGGGACGCAGTATTTT
TRBJ2-1 | - | - | TRBV6-1 | CASSEEYYNEQFF | TGTGCCAGCAGTGAAGAATACTACAATGAGCAGTTCTTC
TRBJ2-2 | - | - | TRBV15 | CATSRVAGRTGELFF | TGTGCCACCAGCAGAGTTGCGGGCCGAACCGGGGAGCTGTTTTTT
TRBJ2-5 | - | few | TRBV6-1 | CASSVPPLAIQETQYF | TGTGCCAGCAGTGTTCCACCGCTAGCTATACAAGAGACCCAGTACTTC
TRBJ2-1 | TRBD2 | few | TRBV10-3 | CAIQLAGAGNEQFF | TGTGCCATCCAACTAGCGGGAGCGGGCAATGAGCAGTTCTTC
TRBJ1-4 | TRBD1 | - | TRBV4-1 | CASSLSSGGDEKLFF | TGCGCCAGCAGCTTAAGCTCAGGGGGGGATGAAAAACTGTTTTTT
TRBJ1-3 | - | - | TRBV27 | CASSLGAGNTIYF | TGTGCCAGCAGTCTCGGAGCGGGGAACACCATATATTTT
TRBJ2-2 | - | many | TRBV12-3/TRBV12-4 | CASSLDDGDTGELFF | TGTGCCAGCAGTTTAGACGACGGGGACACCGGGGAGCTGTTTTTT
TRBJ2-2 | TRBD2 | - | TRBV7-8 | CASSLGTSGRLTGELFF | TGTGCCAGCAGCTTAGGGACTAGCGGGAGACTCACCGGGGAGCTGTTTTTT
TRBJ2-3 | - | - | TRBV5-6 | CASSLALVTDTQYF | TGTGCCAGCAGCTTGGCCTTGGTCACAGATACGCAGTATTTT
TRBJ2-7 | - | - | TRBV12-3/TRBV12-4 | CASSLALSSYEQYF | TGTGCCAGCAGTTTAGCTCTCAGCTCCTACGAGCAGTACTTC
TRBJ1-4 | - | - | TRBV18 | CASSPHATNEKLFF | TGTGCCAGCTCACCTCATGCAACTAATGAAAAACTGTTTTTT
TRBJ1-1 | - | - | TRBV24-1 | CATSDVMNTEAFF | TGTGCCACCAGTGATGTCATGAACACTGAAGCTTTCTTT
TRBJ2-7 | - | many | TRBV12-3/TRBV12-4 | CASRPAGTYEQYF | TGTGCCAGCAGACCCGCGGGAACCTACGAGCAGTACTTC
TRBJ1-2 | - | - | TRBV29-1 | CSVTRTASNYGYTF | TGCAGCGTGACAAGGACAGCCTCTAACTATGGCTACACCTTC
TRBJ2-7 | TRBD1 | few | TRBV20-1 | CSTGQGRSEQYF | TGCAGCACTGGACAGGGCAGGAGCGAGCAGTACTTC
TRBJ2-3 | TRBD2 | once | TRBV12-3/TRBV12-4 | CASILAGGPTDTQYF | TGTGCCAGCATCCTAGCGGGAGGACCCACAGATACGCAGTATTTT
TRBJ2-1 | TRBD2 | few | TRBV5-1 | CASSSFSTSGFSYNEQFF | TGCGCCAGCAGCTCCTTTTCGACTAGCGGTTTCTCCTACAATGAGCAGTTCTTC
TRBJ2-1 | TRBD2 | few | TRBV27 | CASSLLLGPSGKIHEQFF | TGTGCCAGCAGTTTATTATTGGGCCCTAGCGGGAAAATTCATGAGCAGTTCTTC
TRBJ2-1 | - | - | TRBV12-3/TRBV12-4 | CAGSFGSYNEQFF | TGTGCCGGCAGTTTCGGGTCGTACAATGAGCAGTTCTTC
TRBJ1-2 | - | - | TRBV24-1 | CATSDPTSGYGGYTF | TGTGCCACCAGTGACCCGACATCTGGATACGGTGGCTACACCTTC
TRBJ2-2 | TRBD2 | few | TRBV3-1 | CASSNRLAGDLTGELFF | TGTGCCAGCAGCAACCGACTAGCGGGGGACCTCACCGGGGAGCTGTTTTTT
TRBJ1-6 | - | many | TRBV20-1 | CSARAISSYNSPLHF | TGCAGTGCTAGAGCTATAAGCTCCTATAATTCACCCCTCCACTTT
TRBJ2-5 | - | - | TRBV6-1 | CASSQTLLGQETQYF | TGTGCCAGCAGTCAGACGCTCCTAGGCCAAGAGACCCAGTACTTC
TRBJ2-1 | - | many | TRBV11-2 | CASSLLGAGNEQFF | TGTGCCAGCAGCTTATTGGGGGCTGGCAATGAGCAGTTCTTC
TRBJ1-6 | TRBD1 | - | TRBV10-3 | CATSDRMGRTPLHF | TGTGCCACCTCGGACAGGATGGGTCGGACACCCCTCCACTTT
TRBJ2-7 | TRBD1 | - | TRBV20-1 | CSATHRTGFDEQYF | TGCAGTGCTACCCACAGGACAGGGTTCGACGAGCAGTACTTC
TRBJ2-2 | TRBD2 | many | TRBV20-1 | CSARDPAGGLELFF | TGCAGTGCTAGAGACCCAGCGGGGGGTTTGGAGCTGTTTTTT
TRBJ2-7 | - | few | TRBV4-1 | CASSQGPSAPLYEQYF | TGCGCCAGCAGCCAAGGTCCGTCAGCGCCCCTCTACGAGCAGTACTTC
TRBJ1-2 | - | - | TRBV6-1 | CASTPSVPERVYGYTF | TGTGCCAGCACCCCCTCAGTCCCGGAGAGGGTCTATGGCTACACCTTC
TRBJ2-2 | TRBD2 | - | TRBV11-1 | CASSLGLAGVYAGELFF | TGTGCCAGCAGCCTGGGACTAGCGGGAGTTTACGCCGGGGAGCTGTTTTTT
TRBJ2-7 | TRBD2 | - | TRBV29-1 | CSVAGLAGRVYEQYF | TGCAGCGTGGCCGGACTAGCGGGACGGGTCTACGAGCAGTACTTC